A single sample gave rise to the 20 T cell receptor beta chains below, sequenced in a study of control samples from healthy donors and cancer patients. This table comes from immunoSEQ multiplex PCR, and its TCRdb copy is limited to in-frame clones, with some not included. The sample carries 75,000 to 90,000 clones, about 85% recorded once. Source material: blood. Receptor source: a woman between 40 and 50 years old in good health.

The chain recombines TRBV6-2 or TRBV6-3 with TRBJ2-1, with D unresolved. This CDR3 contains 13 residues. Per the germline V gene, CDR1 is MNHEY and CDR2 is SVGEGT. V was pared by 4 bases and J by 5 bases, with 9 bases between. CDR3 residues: CASSSNGNNEQFF. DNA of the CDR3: TGTGCCAGCAGTTCAAACGGCAACAATGAGCAGTTCTTC.

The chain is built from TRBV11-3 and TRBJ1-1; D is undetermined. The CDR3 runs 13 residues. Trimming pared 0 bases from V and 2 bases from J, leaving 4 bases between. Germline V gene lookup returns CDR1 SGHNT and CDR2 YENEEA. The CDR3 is CASSLESNTEAFF. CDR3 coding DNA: TGTGCCAGCAGCTTAGAGAGTAACACTGAAGCTTTCTTT.

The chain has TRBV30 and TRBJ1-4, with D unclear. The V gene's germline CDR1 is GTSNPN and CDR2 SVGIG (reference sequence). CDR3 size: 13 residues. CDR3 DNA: TGTGCTAGCGGGGAGGGAGCTAGGGAAAAACTGTTTTTT. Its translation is CASGEGAREKLFF.

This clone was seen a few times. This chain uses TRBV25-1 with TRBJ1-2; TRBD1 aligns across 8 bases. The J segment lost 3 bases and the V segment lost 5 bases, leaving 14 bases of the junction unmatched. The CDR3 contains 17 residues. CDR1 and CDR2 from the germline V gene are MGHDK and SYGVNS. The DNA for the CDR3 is TGTGCCAGCAGTCCAAATCCGCTCAGGGGGCAGGACTATGGCTACACCTTC. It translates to CASSPNPLRGQDYGYTF.

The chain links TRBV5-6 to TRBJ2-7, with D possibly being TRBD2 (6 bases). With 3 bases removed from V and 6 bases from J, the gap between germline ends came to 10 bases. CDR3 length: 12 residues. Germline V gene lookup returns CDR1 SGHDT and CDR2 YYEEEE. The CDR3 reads CASSSPAGEQYF. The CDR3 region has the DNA TGTGCCAGCAGCTCACCAGCGGGCGAGCAGTACTTC.

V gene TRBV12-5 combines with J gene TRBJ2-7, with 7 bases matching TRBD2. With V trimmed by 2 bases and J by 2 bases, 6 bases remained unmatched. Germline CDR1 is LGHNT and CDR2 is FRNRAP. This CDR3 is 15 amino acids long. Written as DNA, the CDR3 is TGTGCTAGTGGTTTGATAGGGAGGGCCCCCTACGAGCAGTACTTC. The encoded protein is CASGLIGRAPYEQYF.

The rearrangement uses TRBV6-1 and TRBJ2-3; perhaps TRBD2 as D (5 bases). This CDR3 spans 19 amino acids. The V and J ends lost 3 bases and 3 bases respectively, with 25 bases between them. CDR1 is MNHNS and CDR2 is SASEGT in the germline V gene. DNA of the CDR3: TGTGCCAGCAGTGATGGGTCTTTTCTCTCGGCGGGTAGGACAGATACGCAGTATTTT. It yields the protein CASSDGSFLSAGRTDTQYF.

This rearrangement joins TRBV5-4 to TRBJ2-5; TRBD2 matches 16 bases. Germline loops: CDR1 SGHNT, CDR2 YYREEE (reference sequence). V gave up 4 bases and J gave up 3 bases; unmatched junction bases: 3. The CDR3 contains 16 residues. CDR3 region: CASSPGTSGGEETQYF. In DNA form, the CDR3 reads TGTGCCAGCAGCCCTGGGACTAGCGGGGGGGAAGAGACCCAGTACTTC.

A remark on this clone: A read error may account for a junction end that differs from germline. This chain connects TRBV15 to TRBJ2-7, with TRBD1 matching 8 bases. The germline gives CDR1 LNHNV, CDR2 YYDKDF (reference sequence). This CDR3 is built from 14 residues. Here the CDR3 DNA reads TGTGCCACCAGCCACCGGGACAGGTCCTTCGAGCAGTACTTC. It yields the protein CATSHRDRSFEQYF.

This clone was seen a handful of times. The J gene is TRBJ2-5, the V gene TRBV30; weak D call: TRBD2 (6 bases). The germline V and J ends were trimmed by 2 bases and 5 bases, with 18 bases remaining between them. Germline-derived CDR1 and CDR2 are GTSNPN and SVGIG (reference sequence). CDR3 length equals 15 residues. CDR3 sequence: CAWSRGGDGGETQYF. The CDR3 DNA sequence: TGTGCCTGGAGTCGGGGTGGGGACGGAGGGGAGACCCAGTACTTC.

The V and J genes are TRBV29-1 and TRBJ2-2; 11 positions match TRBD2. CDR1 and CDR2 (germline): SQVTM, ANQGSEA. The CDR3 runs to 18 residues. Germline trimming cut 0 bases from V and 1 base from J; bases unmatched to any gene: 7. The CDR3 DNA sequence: TGCAGCGTTGAAGATGGGCTAACTAGCGGGGGGAACACCGGGGAGCTGTTTTTT. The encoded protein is CSVEDGLTSGGNTGELFF.

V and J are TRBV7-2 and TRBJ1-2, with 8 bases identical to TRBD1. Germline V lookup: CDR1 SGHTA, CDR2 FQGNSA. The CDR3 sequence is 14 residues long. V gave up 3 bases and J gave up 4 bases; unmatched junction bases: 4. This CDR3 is CASSFSGGGYGYTF. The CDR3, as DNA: TGTGCCAGCAGCTTTTCAGGGGGCGGCTATGGCTACACCTTC.

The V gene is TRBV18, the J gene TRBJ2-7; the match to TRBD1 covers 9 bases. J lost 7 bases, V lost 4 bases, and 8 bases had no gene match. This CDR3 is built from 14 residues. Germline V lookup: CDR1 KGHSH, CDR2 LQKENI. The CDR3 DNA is TGTGCCAGCTCACGGGGGACAGGGCTCTTTGAGCAGTACTTC. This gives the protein CASSRGTGLFEQYF. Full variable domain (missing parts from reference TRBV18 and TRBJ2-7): NAGVMQNPRHLVRRRGQEARLRCSPMKGHSHVYWYRQLPEEGLKFMVYLQKENIIDESGMPKERFSAEFPKEGPSILRIQQVVRGDSAAYFCASSRGTGLFEQYFGPGTRLTVT.

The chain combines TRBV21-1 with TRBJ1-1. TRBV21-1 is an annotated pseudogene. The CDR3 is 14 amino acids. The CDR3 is CARPYPPALSEAFF. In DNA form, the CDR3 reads TGTGCCAGGCCGTATCCGCCGGCACTATCTGAAGCTTTCTTT.

The chain's CDR3 is CASRLGGYGYTF. The CDR3 DNA is TGTGCCAGCAGACTTGGGGGGTATGGCTACACCTTC. The chain is built from TRBV12-3 or TRBV12-4 and TRBJ1-2, with D possibly being TRBD1 (5 bases). V was cut by 6 bases and J by 5 bases, with 10 bases left in between. There are 12 residues in the CDR3.

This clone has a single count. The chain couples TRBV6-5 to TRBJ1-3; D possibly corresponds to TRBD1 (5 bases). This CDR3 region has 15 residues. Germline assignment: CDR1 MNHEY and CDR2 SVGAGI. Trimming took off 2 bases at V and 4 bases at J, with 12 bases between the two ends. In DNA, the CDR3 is TGTGCCAGCAGTTACCAAGGGACGAGAGGAAACACCATATATTTT. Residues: CASSYQGTRGNTIYF.

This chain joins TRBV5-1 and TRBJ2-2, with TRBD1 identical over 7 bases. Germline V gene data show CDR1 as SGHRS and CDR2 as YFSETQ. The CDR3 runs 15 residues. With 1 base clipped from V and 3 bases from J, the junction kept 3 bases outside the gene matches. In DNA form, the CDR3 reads TGCGCCAGCAGCTTGAGGGGGCGGGACACCGGGGAGCTGTTTTTT. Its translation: CASSLRGRDTGELFF.

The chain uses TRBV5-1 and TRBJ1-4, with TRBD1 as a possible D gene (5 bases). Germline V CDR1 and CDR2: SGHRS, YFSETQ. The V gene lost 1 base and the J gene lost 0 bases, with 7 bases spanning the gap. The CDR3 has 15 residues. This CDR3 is CASSLLGATNEKLFF. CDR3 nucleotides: TGCGCCAGCAGCTTGTTGGGGGCAACTAATGAAAAACTGTTTTTT.

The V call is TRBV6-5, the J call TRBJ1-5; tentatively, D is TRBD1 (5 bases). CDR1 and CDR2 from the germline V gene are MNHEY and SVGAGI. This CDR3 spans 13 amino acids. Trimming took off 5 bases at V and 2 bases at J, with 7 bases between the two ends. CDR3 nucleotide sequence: TGTGCCAGCAGTATACAGGGCAATCAGCCCCAGCATTTT. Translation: CASSIQGNQPQHF.

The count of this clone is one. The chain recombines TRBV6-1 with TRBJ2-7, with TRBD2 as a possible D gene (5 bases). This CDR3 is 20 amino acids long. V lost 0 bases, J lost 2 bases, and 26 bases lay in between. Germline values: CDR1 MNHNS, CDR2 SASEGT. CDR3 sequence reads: CASSEARSFMRGSFTYEQYF. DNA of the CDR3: TGTGCCAGCAGTGAAGCGCGAAGTTTCATGCGCGGGTCGTTCACCTACGAGCAGTACTTC.